The 17 T cell receptor beta chains given below trace back to one sample, sequenced in a study of cytomegalovirus exposure and HLA in healthy donors. The PCR ran on 60 Vbeta and 13 Jbeta primers. Method: immunoSEQ multiplex PCR; TCRdb's copy keeps in-frame clones and lacks some. This sample's clone table lists 60,000 to 70,000 clones. The sequenced sample was PBMCs. These receptor sequences come from a boy under 18 in good health and CMV-seronegative.

The rearrangement links TRBV6-1 to TRBJ2-7, with 8 bases fitting TRBD1. The V segment lost 4 bases and the J segment 0 bases; nucleotides outside the gene matches: 5. CDR1 MNHNS and CDR2 SASEGT come from the germline V gene. CDR3 length: 15 amino acids. This CDR3 reads CASSGEGQASYEQYF. DNA for the CDR3: TGTGCCAGCAGTGGCGAGGGACAGGCCTCCTACGAGCAGTACTTC.

The chain has TRBV7-9 and TRBJ1-1; tentatively, D is TRBD1 (5 bases). The V end lost 3 bases, the J end lost 4 bases, and 9 bases lay between the germline ends. The CDR3 length is 13 residues. Germline values: CDR1 SEHNR, CDR2 FQNEAQ (reference sequence). The CDR3 protein is CASSFGQGTEAFF. DNA of the CDR3: TGTGCCAGCAGCTTCGGTCAGGGCACTGAAGCTTTCTTT.

The CDR3 nucleotides read TGTGCCAGCAGTCGCGAAGCAGATACGCAGTATTTT. The encoded protein is CASSREADTQYF. The chain has TRBV7-9 and TRBJ2-3; D not resolved. The CDR3 is 12 amino acids. Germline CDR1 SEHNR, CDR2 FQNEAQ (reference sequence). V lost 6 bases, J lost 4 bases, and 8 bases lay in between. Full variable domain (remainder filled in from reference TRBV7-9 and TRBJ2-3): DTGVSQNPRHKITKRGQNVTFRCDPISEHNRLYWYRQTLGQGPEFLTYFQNEAQLEKSRLLSDRFSAERPKGSFSTLEIQRTEQGDSAMYLCASSREADTQYFGPGTRLTVL.

This rearrangement joins TRBV4-2 to TRBJ1-3, with 8 bases matching TRBD1. J lost 0 bases, V lost 4 bases, and 8 bases had no gene match. Looked up from germline, CDR1 is LGHNA and CDR2 is YNFKEQ. The CDR3 extends over 17 amino acids. The DNA of the CDR3 is TGTGCCAGCAGCCCCGAGACAGGGGCTTACTCTGGAAACACCATATATTTT. This translates into CASSPETGAYSGNTIYF.

The chain has TRBV7-6 and TRBJ2-7, with 8 nucleotides matching TRBD2. Looked up from germline, CDR1 is SGHVS and CDR2 is FNYEAQ. With 4 bases clipped from V and 4 bases from J, the junction kept 6 bases outside the gene matches. The CDR3 length is 14 residues. In nucleotides, the CDR3 is TGTGCCAGCAGCTCATCGGGAGGGGGGTACGAGCAGTACTTC. Protein product: CASSSSGGGYEQYF.

CDR3 residues: CACSTSTDTQYF. DNA for the CDR3: TGTGCCTGCTCCACTAGTACAGATACGCAGTATTTT. The chain recombines TRBV30 with TRBJ2-3, with D possibly being TRBD2 (5 bases). The CDR3 is 12 amino acids. V dropped 6 bases and J dropped 3 bases, with 10 bases sitting between them. The V gene's germline CDR1 is GTSNPN and CDR2 SVGIG (reference sequence). Supplemented by reference TRBV30 and TRBJ2-3, the full variable domain reads SQTIHQWPATLVQPVGSPLSLECTVEGTSNPNLYWYRQAAGRGLQLLFYSVGIGQISSEVPQNLSASRPQDRQFILSSKKLLLSDSGFYLCACSTSTDTQYFGPGTRLTVL.

The genes are TRBV27 and TRBJ1-2; the D is unclear. The CDR3 is 13 residues long. Germline V gene lookup returns CDR1 MNHEY and CDR2 SMNVEV (reference sequence). V was trimmed by 2 bases and J by 8 bases, leaving 12 bases between them. Written as DNA, the CDR3 is TGTGCCAGCAGTTTAAAATCGTCCTTAGGCTACACCTTC. Translating it yields CASSLKSSLGYTF.

This chain uses TRBV18 with TRBJ1-2, with TRBD1 matching over 9 bases. The CDR3 has 12 amino acids. V gave up 3 bases and J gave up 7 bases; unmatched junction bases: 0. CDR1 KGHSH and CDR2 LQKENI come from the germline V gene. The DNA for the CDR3 is TGTGCCAGCTCACCGACAGGGGGTGGCTACACCTTC. Its protein product is CASSPTGGGYTF.

The chain is built from TRBV9 and TRBJ1-1, with 7 bases identical to TRBD1. The CDR3 covers 13 residues. The junction had 7 bases not matched to a gene; V was cut back by 3 bases and J by 8 bases. Germline V gives CDR1 SGDLS, CDR2 YYNGEE. CDR3 coding DNA: TGTGCCAGCAGCGCGTCCTGGGACAGCGAAGCTTTCTTT. Its translation: CASSASWDSEAFF. Variable domain in full (rest from reference TRBV9 and TRBJ1-1): DSGVTQTPKHLITATGQRVTLRCSPRSGDLSVYWYQQSLDQGLQFLIQYYNGEERAKGNILERFSAQQFPDLHSELNLSSLELGDSALYFCASSASWDSEAFFGQGTRLTVV.

The rearrangement joins TRBV25-1 to TRBJ1-1, with 10 nucleotides matching TRBD1. V was clipped by 6 bases and J by 4 bases; unmatched bases: 8. Germline V CDR1 and CDR2: MGHDK, SYGVNS. CDR3 length: 15 residues. CDR3 DNA sequence: TGTGCCAGCAGCCCCCCGACAGGGGGCCTCACTGAAGCTTTCTTT. This gives the protein CASSPPTGGLTEAFF.

The V call is TRBV6-5, the J call TRBJ1-2; D is perhaps TRBD1 (5 bases). V was trimmed by 5 bases and J by 6 bases, leaving 13 bases between them. This CDR3 has 13 amino acids. Per the germline V gene, CDR1 is MNHEY and CDR2 is SVGAGI. The CDR3 spells CASSQQGDHGYTF. The CDR3 bases are TGTGCCAGCAGTCAGCAGGGTGACCATGGCTACACCTTC.

This rearrangement joins TRBV5-4 to TRBJ2-6; 8 nucleotides line up with TRBD2. Germline V lookup: CDR1 SGHNT, CDR2 YYREEE (reference sequence). CDR3 length: 15 amino acids. J gave up 2 bases and V 7 bases, and 5 bases lay outside the gene matches. DNA of the CDR3: TGTGCCAGCGGAAACGGGGGGGCTGGGGCCAACGTCCTGACTTTC. Its translation is CASGNGGAGANVLTF.

This sequence joins TRBV27 and TRBJ2-2; 10 nucleotides align to TRBD1. Germline V gives CDR1 MNHEY, CDR2 SMNVEV (reference sequence). The V and J ends lost 0 bases and 7 bases, in that order; junction bases with no gene match: 5. The CDR3 loop spans 16 amino acids. Here the CDR3 DNA reads TGTGCCAGCAGTTTATCGACAGGGGGCGCGGGCGGGGAGCTGTTTTTT. Protein: CASSLSTGGAGGELFF.

The DNA for the CDR3 is TGCGCCAGCAGCCAGGAGCTGTTTTTT. This sequence encodes CASSQELFF. V gene TRBV5-1 combines with J gene TRBJ2-2; D unclear. There are 9 residues in the CDR3. The germline CDR1 and CDR2 sequences are SGHRS and YFSETQ. Trimming left V 4 bases short and J 10 bases short, with 2 bases between. The full variable domain, in which reference TRBV5-1 and TRBJ2-2 provide the parts outside the CDR3, is KAGVTQTPRYLIKTRGQQVTLSCSPISGHRSVSWYQQTPGQGLQFLFEYFSETQRNKGNFPGRFSGRQFSNSRSEMNVSTLELGDSALYLCASSQELFFGEGSRLTVL.

V usage is TRBV11-2 and J usage is TRBJ2-5, with TRBD2 identical over 7 bases. V dropped 3 bases and J dropped 9; count of bases not matched to a gene: 4. CDR1 SGHAT and CDR2 FQNNGV come from the germline V gene. This CDR3 spans 12 amino acids. CDR3 sequence (DNA): TGTGCCAGCAGCTTGGACCGGGAGGCCCAGTACTTC. As protein: CASSLDREAQYF.

The genes are TRBV19 and TRBJ2-2, with 7 positions matching TRBD2. CDR3 length: 15 residues. J gave up 4 bases and V 5 bases, and 7 bases lay outside the gene matches. Germline V gives CDR1 LNHDA, CDR2 SQIVND (reference sequence). DNA for the CDR3: TGTGCCAGTAGTTACGGGGGGTACCTCACCGGGGAGCTGTTTTTT. Its translation is CASSYGGYLTGELFF.

The J gene is TRBJ1-1, the V gene TRBV19; D gene uncertain. The CDR3 spans 14 residues. From germline, CDR1 is LNHDA and CDR2 SQIVND (reference sequence). Trimming took off 8 bases at V and 0 bases at J, with 13 bases between the two ends. The CDR3 spells CASRWEGMNTEAFF. In nucleotides, the CDR3 is TGTGCCAGTCGTTGGGAGGGCATGAACACTGAAGCTTTCTTT.